This entry features one T cell receptor beta chain sequence. What it recognizes is unknown. This entry belongs to a study of beta chain features in type 1 diabetes. Study observations and caveats: In all four CD4+ subsets, TCRB CDR3 length was significantly, moderately reduced in type 1 diabetes.

Expressed TCRB transcripts were sequenced, since all the RNA that had been isolated was reverse transcribed. About 3.57 million reads per sample were averaged for naive, central memory and regulatory samples. Sequencing was performed with immunoSEQ multiplex PCR; in TCRdb, only in-frame clones are kept and a portion is missing. The table shows approximately 300,000 clones, with approximately 11% occurring only once. In germline, CDR1 is GTSNPN, CDR2 SVGIG (reference sequence). Trimming cost V 0 bases and J 6 bases, with 15 bases left between them. This CDR3 has 15 amino acids. Only one heparinised blood draw was taken per donor, and its volume averaged about 116 mL.

The chain links TRBV30 to TRBJ1-5; D gene uncertain. The sequenced sample was naive CD4+ T cells from blood. The sequence derives from a woman in her twenties or thirties in good health. CDR3 protein: CAWSVFGQVIQPQHF. The CDR3, as DNA: TGTGCCTGGAGTGTATTTGGGCAGGTAATTCAGCCCCAGCATTTT.